Listed below are T cell receptor beta chains from one sample, sequenced in a study of metastatic and nonmetastatic thyroid tumors. Via MiXCR, TCRdb re-called the PCR reads. The sample carries about 3,100 clones, 20% to 30% recorded once. Source material: tumor tissue. These receptors were obtained from a female donor with papillary thyroid cancer or a benign thyroid nodule (not recorded which). Some clones in this sample may be carry-over from other donors' samples. Each CDR3 is given with its conserved first and last residue. Size tells how often a clone was seen (once, few, many) or the class of an expanded clone, and some rows leave it out.

v_call: TRBV19; clone_size: few; j_call: TRBJ2-2; cdr3_aa: CASRPGRQTGELFF
v_call: TRBV9; clone_size: -; j_call: TRBJ1-3; cdr3_aa: CASSVAGQGNTIYF
v_call: TRBV28; clone_size: -; j_call: TRBJ2-7; cdr3_aa: CASRYDRGSYEQYF
v_call: TRBV6-5; clone_size: -; j_call: TRBJ2-1; cdr3_aa: CASSYGTGGYNEQFF
v_call: TRBV11-1; clone_size: -; j_call: TRBJ2-1; cdr3_aa: CASSLVNPGGEGEQFF
v_call: TRBV7-8; clone_size: once; j_call: TRBJ1-3; cdr3_aa: CASSLGTGDLSGNTIYF
v_call: TRBV29-1; clone_size: few; j_call: TRBJ2-5; cdr3_aa: CSVAQGLGTQYF
v_call: TRBV7-3; clone_size: once; j_call: TRBJ1-1; cdr3_aa: CASSLTGTLAHTEAFF
v_call: TRBV19; clone_size: few; j_call: TRBJ1-5; cdr3_aa: CASSIGLDQPQHF
v_call: TRBV12-3/TRBV12-4; clone_size: -; j_call: TRBJ2-7; cdr3_aa: CASSRDGYEQYF
v_call: TRBV28; clone_size: large; j_call: TRBJ2-7; cdr3_aa: CASSFSDSGGGGDEQYF
v_call: TRBV3-1; clone_size: -; j_call: TRBJ1-6; cdr3_aa: CASSQATDGGSPLHF